These 11 T cell receptor beta chains share one sample of origin, sequenced in a study of T cell responses to AZD1222 COVID-19 vaccine. Assay: immunoSEQ multiplex PCR; the TCRdb copy retains only in-frame clones and omits some. The sample contains about 140,000 clones, 92% of which appear only once. This material consisted of peripheral blood, taken on day 0 of AZD1222 vaccination. These receptors came from an adult in good health.

The chain joins TRBV10-2 to TRBJ2-1; 7 bases align to TRBD2. After removal of 5 bases from V and 3 bases from J, the junction contained 1 base not matched to a gene. Germline-derived CDR1 and CDR2 are WSHSY and SAAADI. The CDR3 contains 13 residues. The CDR3 DNA reads TGCGCCAGCAGTAGGACTAGCTACAATGAGCAGTTCTTC. Encoded protein: CASSRTSYNEQFF.

This clone appeared once. The gene calls are TRBV4-1 and TRBJ1-5; 7 nucleotides align to TRBD1. V was clipped by 0 bases and J by 6 bases; unmatched bases: 5. There are 15 residues in the CDR3. Germline V gene sequence: CDR1 MGHRA, CDR2 YSYEKL. DNA of the CDR3: TGCGCCAGCAGCCAAGATCCCAGGGGGAGTCAGCCCCAGCATTTT. This translates into CASSQDPRGSQPQHF.

With respect to this clone: The same CDR3 can be traced to other DNA sequences in this sample. The chain links TRBV5-4 to TRBJ1-2; perhaps TRBD1 as D (6 bases). Germline loops: CDR1 SGHNT, CDR2 YYREEE (reference sequence). The V and J ends lost 2 bases and 2 bases respectively, with 7 bases between them. The CDR3 contains 13 residues. The CDR3 sequence: CASSLDRNYGYTF. CDR3 sequence (DNA): TGTGCCAGCAGCTTAGACAGGAACTATGGCTACACCTTC.

V gene TRBV24-1 combines with J gene TRBJ2-1; D possibly corresponds to TRBD2 (5 bases). V lost 3 bases, J lost 0 bases, and 11 bases lay in between. CDR1 is KGHDR, CDR2 SFDVKD, per germline. There are 16 residues in the CDR3. CDR3 coding DNA: TGTGCCACCAGTGATCCCCGGGGAAGCTCCTACAATGAGCAGTTCTTC. Amino acids: CATSDPRGSSYNEQFF.

The rearrangement joins TRBV9 to TRBJ1-1, with D hard to call. The germline V gene encodes CDR1 SGDLS and CDR2 YYNGEE. There are 14 residues in the CDR3. The V end lost 0 bases, the J end lost 0 bases, and 6 bases lay between the germline ends. CDR3 sequence: CASSVAQMNTEAFF. The CDR3 DNA reads TGTGCCAGCAGCGTAGCACAGATGAACACTGAAGCTTTCTTT.

The chain combines TRBV20-1 with TRBJ2-1; D is undetermined. Trimming shortened V by 0 bases and J by 9 bases, and 6 bases separated the two germline ends. CDR3 size: 11 residues. Looked up from germline, CDR1 is DFQATT and CDR2 is SNEGSKA (reference sequence). The CDR3 DNA reads TGCAGTGCTAGAGATGTAATTGAGCAGTTCTTC. Its translation is CSARDVIEQFF.

This rearrangement joins TRBV7-9 to TRBJ1-2, with 8 bases fitting TRBD1. V lost 5 bases to trimming and J lost 5 bases; unmatched junction nucleotides: 4. This CDR3 comprises 13 residues. CDR1 SEHNR and CDR2 FQNEAQ come from the germline V gene (reference sequence). The CDR3 reads CASSLGQGYGYTF. The CDR3 DNA sequence: TGTGCCAGCAGCCTTGGACAGGGTTATGGCTACACCTTC.

The sample holds one count of this clone. The rearrangement joins TRBV15 to TRBJ1-4; 7 bases line up with TRBD1. V trimming: 9 bases; J trimming: 2 bases; junction bases outside the gene matches: 0. CDR3 length: 12 amino acids. The germline gives CDR1 LNHNV, CDR2 YYDKDF (reference sequence). In nucleotides, the CDR3 is TGTGCCACGGGACAGACTAATGAAAAACTGTTTTTT. Its protein product is CATGQTNEKLFF.

The chain combines TRBV4-2 with TRBJ2-1; 8 bases agree with TRBD2. Germline CDR1 reads LGHNA; CDR2 reads YNFKEQ. This CDR3 is 15 amino acids long. After removal of 4 bases from V and 5 bases from J, the junction contained 7 bases not matched to a gene. CDR3 amino acids: CASSLQSGSDNEQFF. CDR3 nucleotide sequence: TGTGCCAGCAGCCTTCAGAGCGGGAGTGACAATGAGCAGTTCTTC.

This clone was counted between two and nine times. This chain uses TRBV2 with TRBJ2-3; D is unclear. The germline CDR1 and CDR2 sequences are SNHLY and FYNNEI. The CDR3 totals 14 residues. V lost 7 bases, J lost 4 bases, and 15 bases lay in between. This CDR3 is CASTGVDWPDTQYF. The CDR3 bases are TGTGCCAGCACCGGAGTCGATTGGCCAGATACGCAGTATTTT. Looking up the rest from reference TRBV2 and TRBJ2-3 gives the full variable domain: EPEVTQTPSHQVTQMGQEVILRCVPISNHLYFYWYRQILGQKVEFLVSFYNNEISEKSEIFDDQFSVERPDGSNFTLKIRSTKLEDSAMYFCASTGVDWPDTQYFGPGTRLTVL.

The genes are TRBV5-5 and TRBJ2-7; tentative D call: TRBD2 (5 bases). In germline, CDR1 is SGHKS, CDR2 YYEKEE (reference sequence). The CDR3 runs 15 residues. With 2 bases removed from V and 0 bases from J, the gap between germline ends came to 12 bases. This CDR3 is CASSLGTTTSYEQYF. Here the CDR3 DNA reads TGTGCCAGCAGCTTAGGCACGACTACCTCCTACGAGCAGTACTTC.